The 26 T cell receptor beta chains presented below share a single source sample, sequenced in a study of T cell responses to AZD1222 COVID-19 vaccine (dated by TCRdb to the early 2020s). The time point label for this specimen denotes: baseline before first vaccination. This specimen's treatment or condition label, per the study, means: meningococcal conjugate vaccine given as trial control. Libraries were constructed by the immunoSEQ multiplex PCR assay. Imported from immuneACCESS, the table was reduced by TCRdb to in-frame sequences with V and J called. These copies leave out some clones; in studies compared against another copy, an unresolved V gene accounts for under half, and the cause of the remainder is not known. The sample table lists 120,000 to 150,000 clones, around 90% of them with a count of one. Approximately 3% of the sample is in the top ten clones. The specimen was peripheral blood, collected on day 0 of MenACWY control vaccination. These TCRs come from an adult in good health.

This rearrangement joins TRBV10-1 to TRBJ1-1; a possible D gene is TRBD1 (6 bases). V gave up 8 bases and J gave up 5 bases, with 18 bases separating them. Germline loops: CDR1 WNHNN, CDR2 SYGVQD (reference sequence). The CDR3 is 14 amino acids. CDR3 loop: CASSPNRVRTEAFF. The CDR3 nucleotides are TGCGCCAGCTCCCCAAACAGGGTGCGGACTGAAGCTTTCTTT.

The J gene is TRBJ2-7, the V gene TRBV6-5; D possibly uses TRBD1 or TRBD2 (5 bases each). The V gene's germline CDR1 is MNHEY and CDR2 SVGAGI. The germline V and J ends were trimmed by 5 bases and 0 bases, with 14 bases remaining between them. The CDR3 runs 15 residues. CDR3 DNA: TGTGCCAGCAGTCCCCTCGGTGGGGGCTCCTACGAGCAGTACTTC. Translation gives CASSPLGGGSYEQYF.

This sequence joins TRBV30 and TRBJ1-1; D is unresolved. CDR3 length: 14 residues. Trimming left V 2 bases short and J 1 base short, with 11 bases between. The V gene's germline CDR1 is GTSNPN and CDR2 SVGIG (reference sequence). The CDR3 loop reads CAWSYTTTNTEAFF. CDR3 nucleotides: TGTGCCTGGAGTTACACCACCACGAACACTGAAGCTTTCTTT.

J is TRBJ2-3 and V is TRBV5-1; TRBD2 matches 13 bases. V shed 5 bases, J shed 4 bases, and the junction held 4 bases outside the gene matches. Germline loops: CDR1 SGHRS, CDR2 YFSETQ. CDR3 size: 15 residues. The CDR3 bases are TGCGCCAGCAGTTTACTAGCGGGGGGGGCAGATACGCAGTATTTT. Amino acids: CASSLLAGGADTQYF.

The CDR3 nucleotides are TGTGCCAGCAGCTTATCTAGCGGGTCCTACAATGAGCAGTTCTTC. Residues: CASSLSSGSYNEQFF. The chain combines TRBV7-3 with TRBJ2-1; 8 positions agree with TRBD2. V lost 2 bases to trimming and J lost 1 base; unmatched junction nucleotides: 1. The germline V gene has CDR1 SGHTA and CDR2 FQGTGA. This CDR3 region has 15 residues.

The V call is TRBV5-6, the J call TRBJ1-5; no clear D gene. V lost 0 bases, J lost 5 bases, and 12 bases lay in between. The CDR3 length is 15 residues. Germline V lookup: CDR1 SGHDT, CDR2 YYEEEE. CDR3 coding DNA: TGTGCCAGCAGCTTGGGGTCAGATGGGGATCAGCCCCAGCATTTT. Its protein is CASSLGSDGDQPQHF.

This clone was seen just once. In DNA, the CDR3 is TGTGCCAGCAGCTTGACCGGGACTAGCTTATCCACCTCTAGCACAGATACGCAGTATTTT. The encoded protein is CASSLTGTSLSTSSTDTQYF. This chain links TRBV7-3 with TRBJ2-3, with TRBD2 identical over 9 bases. Unmatched junction bases numbered 16, after V lost 3 bases and J lost 0 bases. Germline V gives CDR1 SGHTA, CDR2 FQGTGA. This CDR3 is built from 20 residues.

The rearrangement joins TRBV19 to TRBJ2-1; 12 bases are shared with TRBD2. Trimming cost V 10 bases and J 4 bases; bases outside gene matches: 2. Looked up from germline, CDR1 is LNHDA and CDR2 is SQIVND (reference sequence). The length of the CDR3 is 13 residues. The CDR3 sequence is CATGTSGYNEQFF. The DNA for the CDR3 is TGTGCCACAGGGACTAGCGGGTACAATGAGCAGTTCTTC.

The chain uses TRBV10-3 and TRBJ1-6; tentative D call: TRBD1 (6 bases). Germline lookup yields CDR1 ENHRY and CDR2 SYGVKD. With 0 bases removed from V and 6 bases from J, the gap between germline ends came to 9 bases. The CDR3 covers 15 residues. CDR3: CAISESPTGNSPLHF. DNA for the CDR3: TGTGCCATCAGTGAGTCGCCGACAGGTAATTCACCCCTCCACTTT.

The chain couples TRBV4-1 to TRBJ1-1, with 7 nucleotides matching TRBD1. Germline lookup yields CDR1 MGHRA and CDR2 YSYEKL. Trimming took 5 bases from V and 8 from J; bases not matched to a gene: 8. The CDR3 covers 13 residues. CDR3 in DNA: TGCGCCAGCAGCGGAACAGGGGAGGCAGAAGCTTTCTTT. This codes for CASSGTGEAEAFF.

The rearrangement joins TRBV19 to TRBJ2-3, with 7 positions matching TRBD2. After removal of 0 bases from V and 6 bases from J, the junction contained 3 bases not matched to a gene. The CDR3 runs 14 residues. Germline CDR1 reads LNHDA; CDR2 reads SQIVND (reference sequence). CDR3 bases: TGTGCCAGTAGTATAGAGGGGGGGAGGGATACGCAGTATTTT. Protein: CASSIEGGRDTQYF. The entire variable domain, with the rest obtained from reference TRBV19 and TRBJ2-3, is as follows: DGGITQSPKYLFRKEGQNVTLSCEQNLNHDAMYWYRQDPGQGLRLIYYSQIVNDFQKGDIAEGYSVSREKKESFPLTVTSAQKNPTAFYLCASSIEGGRDTQYFGPGTRLTVL.

This rearrangement joins TRBV2 to TRBJ1-1; 9 bases are a match to TRBD1. The V gene end was trimmed by 6 bases and the J gene end by 1 base; junction bases not matched to a gene: 0. Germline assignment: CDR1 SNHLY and CDR2 FYNNEI. The CDR3 is 13 amino acids. CDR3 protein: CASRGQGNTEAFF. As DNA, the CDR3 is TGTGCCAGCAGGGGACAGGGGAACACTGAAGCTTTCTTT.

The chain uses TRBV19 and TRBJ1-2; D is possibly TRBD1 (6 bases). This CDR3 has 14 residues. CDR1 and CDR2 (germline): LNHDA, SQIVND (reference sequence). V lost 0 bases to trimming and J lost 6 bases, with 11 bases between them. CDR3 in DNA: TGTGCCAGTAGTATAGAGCAGGGGAGGAATGGCTACACCTTC. Translation gives CASSIEQGRNGYTF.

The rearrangement joins TRBV6-5 to TRBJ2-5; 7 bases match TRBD1. With 11 bases clipped from V and 5 bases from J, the junction kept 14 bases outside the gene matches. The CDR3 covers 14 residues. Germline CDR1 and CDR2: MNHEY and SVGAGI. The CDR3 sequence is CALKPDRAWETQYF. The DNA for the CDR3 is TGTGCCTTAAAACCAGACAGGGCCTGGGAGACCCAGTACTTC.

The V gene is TRBV29-1, the J gene TRBJ1-1; D is possibly TRBD1 (6 bases). From germline, CDR1 is SQVTM and CDR2 ANQGSEA. The CDR3 extends over 14 amino acids. The V end was cut by 3 bases, the J end by 2 bases, with 13 bases between. CDR3 protein: CSVDTGLGNTEAFF. The CDR3, as DNA: TGCAGCGTTGACACAGGGTTGGGAAACACTGAAGCTTTCTTT.

The V call is TRBV7-3, the J call TRBJ1-1; maybe TRBD1 (5 bases). V lost 2 bases and J lost 4, with 11 bases in between. The germline V gene encodes CDR1 SGHTA and CDR2 FQGTGA. This CDR3 spans 14 amino acids. The CDR3 loop reads CASSLGGAGTEAFF. The CDR3 DNA sequence: TGTGCCAGCAGCTTAGGAGGGGCAGGCACTGAAGCTTTCTTT.

Points on this clone: Distinct nucleotide sequences in the sample also encode this CDR3. This chain joins TRBV19 and TRBJ2-5; D not resolved. The CDR3 consists of 14 residues. Trimming removed 1 base at V and 2 bases at J, with 8 bases between. CDR1 LNHDA and CDR2 SQIVND come from the germline V gene (reference sequence). The CDR3 region has the DNA TGTGCCAGTAGTATAGGCCCTACTCAAGAGACCCAGTACTTC. This sequence encodes CASSIGPTQETQYF.

The chain uses TRBV5-1 and TRBJ2-5; D perhaps matches TRBD1 (6 bases). Germline lookup yields CDR1 SGHRS and CDR2 YFSETQ. V was pared by 3 bases and J by 5 bases, with 17 bases between. The length of the CDR3 is 15 residues. Written as DNA, the CDR3 is TGCGCCAGCAGCTCTTCTCGAAGGGACATGGAGACCCAGTACTTC. This sequence encodes CASSSSRRDMETQYF.

This clone was found once. The chain carries TRBV9 and TRBJ1-4; no definite D call. The CDR3 consists of 14 residues. V was cut by 7 bases and J by 6 bases, with 16 bases left in between. From germline, CDR1 is SGDLS and CDR2 YYNGEE. The CDR3 DNA sequence: TGTGCCAGCTCGAATCAGGAGTGGGATGAAAAACTGTTTTTT. Translation: CASSNQEWDEKLFF.

The chain recombines TRBV15 with TRBJ2-5, with a weak D call TRBD1 (5 bases). From germline, CDR1 is LNHNV and CDR2 YYDKDF (reference sequence). Trimming removed 0 bases at V and 1 base at J, with 12 bases between. This CDR3 spans 16 amino acids. CDR3 region: CATSRDRSQVQETQYF. As DNA, the CDR3 is TGTGCCACCAGCAGAGATCGGTCACAGGTCCAAGAGACCCAGTACTTC.

The V gene is TRBV28, the J gene TRBJ1-1, with D maybe TRBD1 (5 bases). CDR1 and CDR2 from the germline V gene are MDHEN and SYDVKM. V lost 5 bases and J lost 0, with 16 bases in between. The CDR3 runs to 16 residues. The CDR3 coding sequence is TGTGCCAGCAGTCCCGCCGGGGGGGGGTTGAACACTGAAGCTTTCTTT. Translated: CASSPAGGGLNTEAFF.

V is TRBV6-5 and J is TRBJ1-2, with D uncertain. Trimming stripped 5 bases from V and 7 bases from J, with 14 bases between. The CDR3 is 13 amino acids. Germline V CDR1 and CDR2: MNHEY, SVGAGI. CDR3 nucleotide sequence: TGTGCCAGCAGTCGTCAGGCGTTGGGTGGCTACACCTTC. Its protein is CASSRQALGGYTF.

V usage is TRBV14 and J usage is TRBJ1-4, with D possibly matching TRBD1 (5 bases). With 6 bases removed from V and 8 bases from J, the gap between germline ends came to 13 bases. This CDR3 comprises 13 residues. Germline lookup yields CDR1 SGHDN and CDR2 FVKESK. The CDR3 loop reads CASSRGNGEKLFF. Here the CDR3 DNA reads TGTGCCAGCAGTCGGGGGAATGGGGAAAAACTGTTTTTT.

CDR3 coding DNA: TGTGCCAGCAGTAACCCGGGACAGGGGGCTGCTAACTATGGCTACACCTTC. Protein: CASSNPGQGAANYGYTF. The V and J genes are TRBV3-1 (or the pseudogene TRBV3-2) and TRBJ1-2, with 12 positions matching TRBD1. The CDR3 has 17 amino acids. Losses at the gene ends were 6 bases for V and 0 bases for J; bases not matched to a gene: 8. Germline-derived CDR1 and CDR2 are LGHDT and YNNKEL (reference sequence).

The chain uses TRBV15 and TRBJ1-2, with D unresolved. Germline V lookup: CDR1 LNHNV, CDR2 YYDKDF (reference sequence). The CDR3 is 14 amino acids. V lost 1 base and J 12 bases, leaving 18 bases between the germline ends. The CDR3 region has the DNA TGTGCCACCAGCAGAGGTCAACCGTCCGAGTGGAACACCTTC. Its protein product is CATSRGQPSEWNTF.

This chain connects TRBV19 to TRBJ2-7; 10 nucleotides agree with TRBD2. Germline CDR1 reads LNHDA; CDR2 reads SQIVND (reference sequence). Trimming at V came to 5 bases and at J to 3 bases, leaving 4 bases not matched to a gene. This CDR3 has 14 amino acids. The DNA for the CDR3 is TGTGCCAGTAGTTTTAGCGGGGGGAACTACGAGCAGTACTTC. Its protein product is CASSFSGGNYEQYF. Full variable domain (outside the CDR3, taken from reference TRBV19 and TRBJ2-7): DGGITQSPKYLFRKEGQNVTLSCEQNLNHDAMYWYRQDPGQGLRLIYYSQIVNDFQKGDIAEGYSVSREKKESFPLTVTSAQKNPTAFYLCASSFSGGNYEQYFGPGTRLTVT.